The entry below describes one T cell receptor (beta chain). Its antigen is unknown. This specimen comes from a study of human T cells and chemical hapten exposure. Background on the study: Sensitization was performed using 2% DPC on a 2 cm by 2 cm upper inner arm skin site.

Time point given: pre-sensitization, week 0. Treatment in this sample: therapeutic diphenylcyclopropenone sensitization with weekly scalp DPC. Donation of samples came from alopecia patients who were 18 to 70 years old and suitable for DPC. General study results and limits: Relative to control repertoires, expanded TCRs gave rise to significantly more large CDR3 similarity clusters.

The V and J ends lost 4 bases and 2 bases respectively, with 8 bases between them. CDR1 is MRHNA, CDR2 SNTAGT, per germline. This CDR3 is 14 amino acids long. In the authors' workflow: A typical sample had 95,000 to 100,000 TCRs, with about 23,224 to 700,000 overall. Using its own MiXCR run on the RACE reads, TCRdb lists one record per CDR3 protein. TCRdb's processing, not the study's, gives the V and J calls here. This sample has 38,000 or so distinct CDR3 sequences; 7.5% to 8% occur once, and the top ten carry 1.3%. The origin of this receptor is a woman aged 45 to 65 with alopecia areata. Some clones in this sample may be carry-over from other donors' samples. This chain connects TRBV6-4 to TRBJ2-2; D is uncertain. The sample here was whole blood, taken in connection with sensitization to the hapten diphenylcyclopropenone (DPC). Written as DNA, the CDR3 is TGTGCCAGCAGTGCTGCAGCCAACACCGGGGAGCTGTTTTTT. It translates to CASSAAANTGELFF.